This entry describes one T cell receptor (beta chain). These data come from a study of blood T cell repertoires in COVID-19. At the level of the study: The cDNA or gDNA used as material had been derived from T cells, B-cell-depleted T cells, or PBMCs.

Those enrolled in Seattle joined during active infection and were followed longitudinally afterward. Per the original methods: For nucleated cells, counts were estimated from reference gene primer amplification. Here immunoSEQ multiplex PCR was the method, and the copy in TCRdb shows in-frame clones only, minus some. That table furnishes V, J and clone size, whereas the DNA furnished D and trimming. The table includes 400,000 to 450,000 clones, around 89% detected once. Sequencing input: peripheral blood. This receptor was identified in a woman aged 50 to 65 with COVID-19, enrolled during active disease.

CDR3 sequence: CASSPLASGANVLTF. The CDR3 DNA is TGCGCCAGCAGCCCCTTAGCTTCCGGGGCCAACGTCCTGACTTTC. The chain links TRBV5-1 to TRBJ2-6, with D unresolved. From germline, CDR1 is SGHRS and CDR2 YFSETQ. This CDR3 region has 15 residues. The V end lost 4 bases, the J end lost 4 bases, and 12 bases lay between the germline ends. Full variable domain (missing parts from reference TRBV5-1 and TRBJ2-6): KAGVTQTPRYLIKTRGQQVTLSCSPISGHRSVSWYQQTPGQGLQFLFEYFSETQRNKGNFPGRFSGRQFSNSRSEMNVSTLELGDSALYLCASSPLASGANVLTFGAGSRLTVL.